This T cell receptor (beta chain) was recovered during a study of cytomegalovirus exposure and HLA in healthy donors. Both 60 Vbeta primers and 13 Jbeta primers went into the PCR. Assay used: immunoSEQ multiplex PCR; TCRdb lists only in-frame clones, some missing. Across 75,000 to 85,000 clones, the top ten clones capture approximately 0.58% of the sample. Points from the study as a whole: Sequencing had likely introduced a cluster of highly shared sequence variants as an artifact. Most of the TCR beta V segments (in an earlier analysis) were productive either about 87% or about 30% of the time.

V gave up 2 bases and J gave up 5 bases, with 15 bases separating them. Germline CDR1 and CDR2: MDHEN and SYDVKM. This CDR3 spans 15 amino acids. Of note for this clone: Its matching antigen is unknown.

Sequences were obtained from PBMCs. The chain couples TRBV28 to TRBJ1-1; D unresolved. The clonotype was recovered from a man aged 45 to 65 in good health and CMV-seronegative. For the CDR3, the DNA is TGTGCCAGCAGTTTACCTTTCTCTCGGGGAACTGAAGCTTTCTTT. It encodes CASSLPFSRGTEAFF.